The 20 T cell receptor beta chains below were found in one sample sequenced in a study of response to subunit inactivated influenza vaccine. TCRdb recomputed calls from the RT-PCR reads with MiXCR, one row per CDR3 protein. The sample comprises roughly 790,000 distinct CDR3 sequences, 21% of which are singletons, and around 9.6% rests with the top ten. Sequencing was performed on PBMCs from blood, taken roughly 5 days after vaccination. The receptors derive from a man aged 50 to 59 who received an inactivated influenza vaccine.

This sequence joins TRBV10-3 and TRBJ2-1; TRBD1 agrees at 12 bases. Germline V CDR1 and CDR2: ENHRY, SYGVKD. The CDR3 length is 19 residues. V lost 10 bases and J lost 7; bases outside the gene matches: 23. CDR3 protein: CATTITGTGGLGTGNEQFF. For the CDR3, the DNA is TGTGCCACCACAATAACCGGGACAGGGGGCCTCGGGACGGGAAATGAGCAGTTCTTC.

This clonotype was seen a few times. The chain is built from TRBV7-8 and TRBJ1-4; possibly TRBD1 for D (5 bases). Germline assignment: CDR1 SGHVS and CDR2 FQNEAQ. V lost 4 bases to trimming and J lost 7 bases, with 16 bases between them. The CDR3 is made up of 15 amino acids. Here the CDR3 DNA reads TGTGCCAGCAGCTCCATGGGCAGGGTGGGTGAAAAACTGTTTTTT. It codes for CASSSMGRVGEKLFF.

The CDR3: CASGQGERSPLHF. As DNA, the CDR3 is TGTGCCAGCGGACAGGGTGAACGATCACCCCTCCACTTT. The chain links TRBV9 to TRBJ1-6, with TRBD1 matching 8 bases. Losses at the gene ends were 7 bases for V and 10 bases for J; bases not matched to a gene: 7. The germline V gene encodes CDR1 SGDLS and CDR2 YYNGEE. The length of the CDR3 is 13 residues. Full variable domain (remainder filled in from reference TRBV9 and TRBJ1-6): DSGVTQTPKHLITATGQRVTLRCSPRSGDLSVYWYQQSLDQGLQFLIQYYNGEERAKGNILERFSAQQFPDLHSELNLSSLELGDSALYFCASGQGERSPLHFGNGTRLTVT.

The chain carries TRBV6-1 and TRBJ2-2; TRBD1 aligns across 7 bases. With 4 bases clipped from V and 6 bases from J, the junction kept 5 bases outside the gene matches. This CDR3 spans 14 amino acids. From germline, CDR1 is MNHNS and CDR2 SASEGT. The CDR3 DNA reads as TGTGCCAGCAGTGCGAGACAGGGTCCCGGGGAGCTGTTTTTT. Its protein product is CASSARQGPGELFF.

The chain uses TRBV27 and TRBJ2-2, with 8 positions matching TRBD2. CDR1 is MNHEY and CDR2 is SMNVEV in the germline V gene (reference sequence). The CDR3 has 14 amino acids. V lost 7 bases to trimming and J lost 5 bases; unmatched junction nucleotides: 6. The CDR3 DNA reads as TGTGCCAGCACCCACGGGGGGGGGACCGGGGAGCTGTTTTTT. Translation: CASTHGGGTGELFF.

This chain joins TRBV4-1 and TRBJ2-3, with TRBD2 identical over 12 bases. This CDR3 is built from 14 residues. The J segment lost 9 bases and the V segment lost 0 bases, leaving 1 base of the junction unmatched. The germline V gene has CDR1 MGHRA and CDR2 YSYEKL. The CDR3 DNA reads TGCGCCAGCAGCCAAGACGGGACTAGCGGGACGCAGTATTTT. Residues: CASSQDGTSGTQYF.

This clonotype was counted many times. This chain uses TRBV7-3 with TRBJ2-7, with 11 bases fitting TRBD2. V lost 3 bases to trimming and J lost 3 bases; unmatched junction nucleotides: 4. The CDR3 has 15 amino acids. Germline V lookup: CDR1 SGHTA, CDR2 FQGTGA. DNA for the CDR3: TGTGCCAGCAGCTTGACTAGCGGGACAGTCTACGAGCAGTACTTC. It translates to CASSLTSGTVYEQYF.

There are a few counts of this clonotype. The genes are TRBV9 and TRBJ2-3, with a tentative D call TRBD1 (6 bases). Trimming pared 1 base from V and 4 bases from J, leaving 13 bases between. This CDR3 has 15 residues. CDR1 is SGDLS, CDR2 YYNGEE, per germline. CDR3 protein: CASSVQAGVADTQYF. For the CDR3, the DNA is TGTGCCAGCAGCGTACAAGCAGGGGTAGCAGATACGCAGTATTTT.

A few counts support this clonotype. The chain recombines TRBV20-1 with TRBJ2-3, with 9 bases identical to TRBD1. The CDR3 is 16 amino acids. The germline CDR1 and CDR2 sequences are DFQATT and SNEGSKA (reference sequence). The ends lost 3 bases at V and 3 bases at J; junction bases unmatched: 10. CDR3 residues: CSASTVTGGVTDTQYF. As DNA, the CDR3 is TGCAGTGCTAGCACCGTTACAGGGGGCGTAACAGATACGCAGTATTTT.

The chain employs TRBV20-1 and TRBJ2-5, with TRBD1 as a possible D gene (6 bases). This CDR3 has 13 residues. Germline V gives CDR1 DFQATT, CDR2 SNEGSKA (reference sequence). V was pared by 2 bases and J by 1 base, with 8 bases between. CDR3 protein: CSARSTGQETQYF. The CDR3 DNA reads TGCAGTGCTAGATCGACAGGCCAAGAGACCCAGTACTTC.

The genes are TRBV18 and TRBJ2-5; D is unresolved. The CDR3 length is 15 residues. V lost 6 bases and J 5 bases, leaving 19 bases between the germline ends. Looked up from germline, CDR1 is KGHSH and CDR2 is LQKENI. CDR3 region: CASSQVSSGAETQYF. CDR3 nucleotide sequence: TGTGCCAGCTCTCAAGTAAGCTCCGGAGCGGAGACCCAGTACTTC.

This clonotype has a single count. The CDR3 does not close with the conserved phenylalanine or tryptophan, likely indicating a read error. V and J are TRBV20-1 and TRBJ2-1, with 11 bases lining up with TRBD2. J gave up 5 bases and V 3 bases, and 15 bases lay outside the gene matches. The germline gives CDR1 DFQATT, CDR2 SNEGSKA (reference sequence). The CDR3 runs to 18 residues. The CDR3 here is CSASQLAGGTVLNNEQFI. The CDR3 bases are TGCAGTGCTAGTCAGCTAGCGGGGGGCACTGTCCTTAACAATGAGCAGTTCATC.

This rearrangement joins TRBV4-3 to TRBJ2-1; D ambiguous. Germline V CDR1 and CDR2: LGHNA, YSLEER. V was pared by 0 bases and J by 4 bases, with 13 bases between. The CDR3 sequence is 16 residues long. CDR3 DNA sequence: TGCGCCAGCAGCCAAGATCGGTCCGGTTTTTACAATGAGCAGTTCTTC. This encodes CASSQDRSGFYNEQFF.

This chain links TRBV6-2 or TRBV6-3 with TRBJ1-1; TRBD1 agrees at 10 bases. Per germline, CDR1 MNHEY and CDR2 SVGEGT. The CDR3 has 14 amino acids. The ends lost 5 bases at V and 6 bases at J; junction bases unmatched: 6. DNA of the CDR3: TGTGCCAGCAGTACGGGACAGGGGCGGTCTGAAGCTTTCTTT. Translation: CASSTGQGRSEAFF.

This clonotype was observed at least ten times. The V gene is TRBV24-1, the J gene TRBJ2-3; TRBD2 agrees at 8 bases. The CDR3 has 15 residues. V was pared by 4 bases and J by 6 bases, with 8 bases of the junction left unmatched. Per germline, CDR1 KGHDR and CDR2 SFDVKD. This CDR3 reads CATSDREAGADTQYF. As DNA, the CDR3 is TGTGCCACCAGTGACCGTGAAGCGGGGGCGGATACGCAGTATTTT.

CDR3 in DNA: TGCAGCGTTGAGAGAGGCAGGTTGAACACTGAAGCTTTCTTT. Protein: CSVERGRLNTEAFF. The V gene is TRBV29-1, the J gene TRBJ1-1; no reliable D call. The CDR3 consists of 14 residues. The ends were cut back, 3 bases at V and 0 bases at J, with 11 bases in the middle. Germline CDR1 is SQVTM and CDR2 is ANQGSEA.

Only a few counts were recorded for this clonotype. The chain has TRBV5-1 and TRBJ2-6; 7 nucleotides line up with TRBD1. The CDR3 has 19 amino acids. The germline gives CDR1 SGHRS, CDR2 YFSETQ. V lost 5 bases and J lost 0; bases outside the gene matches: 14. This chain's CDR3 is CASSPLGTAQNSGANVLTF. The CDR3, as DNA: TGCGCCAGCAGTCCGCTCGGGACAGCACAAAACTCTGGGGCCAACGTCCTGACTTTC.

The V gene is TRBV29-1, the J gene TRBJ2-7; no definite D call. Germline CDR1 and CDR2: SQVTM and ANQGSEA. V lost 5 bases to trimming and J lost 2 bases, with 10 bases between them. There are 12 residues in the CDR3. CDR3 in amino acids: CSVNDLAYEQYF. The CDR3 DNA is TGCAGCGTTAACGACTTGGCCTACGAGCAGTACTTC.

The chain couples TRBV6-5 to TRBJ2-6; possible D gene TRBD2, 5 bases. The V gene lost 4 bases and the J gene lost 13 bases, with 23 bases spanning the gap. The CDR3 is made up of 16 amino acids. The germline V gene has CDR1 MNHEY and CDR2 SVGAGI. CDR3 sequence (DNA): TGTGCCAGCAGTTTTGCAGTGGGTGGCGCGGAGGTTGTCCTGACTTTC. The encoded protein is CASSFAVGGAEVVLTF.

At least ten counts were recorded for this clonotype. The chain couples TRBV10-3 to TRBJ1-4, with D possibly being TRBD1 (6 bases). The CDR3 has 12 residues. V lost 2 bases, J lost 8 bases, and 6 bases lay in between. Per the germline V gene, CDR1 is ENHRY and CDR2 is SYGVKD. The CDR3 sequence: CAISERGEKLFF. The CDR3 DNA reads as TGTGCCATCAGTGAGAGGGGGGAAAAACTGTTTTTT.